These 14 T cell receptor beta chains were sequenced from one sample in a study of T cells in Graves' hyperthyroidism and ophthalmopathy. Amplification targeted TCR beta CDR3 regions from RNA transcripts. With the HTBI primer set, the TCR CDR3 went through a first round of RT-PCR. TCRdb re-derived calls from the multiplex PCR reads in MiXCR, one entry per CDR3 protein. The sample has approximately 640,000 distinct CDR3 sequences, less than 45% seen once. The sample comprised peripheral blood or thyroid tissue (not recorded which). The receptors stem from an adult man with Graves' disease, either hyperthyroidism or ophthalmopathy (not recorded which).

There are many counts of this clonotype. This chain joins TRBV11-3 and TRBJ1-1, with 8 bases lining up with TRBD1. This CDR3 contains 15 residues. CDR1 is SGHNT, CDR2 YENEEA, per germline. Trimming at V came to 5 bases and at J to 0 bases, leaving 5 bases not matched to a gene. CDR3 sequence reads: CASSPWTGMNTEAFF. The DNA of the CDR3 is TGTGCCAGCAGCCCATGGACAGGGATGAACACTGAAGCTTTCTTT.

The sample holds many counts of this clonotype. The chain recombines TRBV2 with TRBJ1-6; the D gene is possibly TRBD1 (5 bases). Looked up from germline, CDR1 is SNHLY and CDR2 is FYNNEI. This CDR3 contains 13 residues. Trimming removed 0 bases from V and 15 bases from J, with 12 bases in between. CDR3 DNA sequence: TGTGCCAGCAGTGAAGCTCCAGGGCCTCACCTCCACTTT. Translating gives CASSEAPGPHLHF. Drawing the rest from reference TRBV2 and TRBJ1-6, the complete variable domain is EPEVTQTPSHQVTQMGQEVILRCVPISNHLYFYWYRQILGQKVEFLVSFYNNEISEKSEIFDDQFSVERPDGSNFTLKIRSTKLEDSAMYFCASSEAPGPHLHFGNGTRLTVT.

This clonotype was counted a few times. The chain joins TRBV25-1 to TRBJ2-5; 10 nucleotides line up with TRBD1. The germline V gene encodes CDR1 MGHDK and CDR2 SYGVNS. J lost 4 bases, V lost 4 bases, and 6 bases had no gene match. The CDR3 contains 15 residues. CDR3 sequence reads: CASSGRTGGRETQYF. The CDR3 coding sequence is TGTGCCAGCAGTGGTCGGACAGGGGGAAGAGAGACCCAGTACTTC.

With regard to this clonotype: A read error may explain this, as a much larger clone is one base away. This likely comes from a read error, as the CDR3 has no conserved phenylalanine or tryptophan at its end. The CDR3 DNA reads as TGCGCCAGCAGCACGGACTTGAACACTGAAGCTTTCCTT. Translation gives CASSTDLNTEAFL. This sequence joins TRBV10-2 and TRBJ1-1; D call uncertain. The CDR3 extends over 13 amino acids. Germline V lookup: CDR1 WSHSY, CDR2 SAAADI. V was pared by 6 bases and J by 0 bases, with 8 bases between.

The table lists this clonotype with many counts. The chain recombines TRBV7-9 with TRBJ1-2, with D unresolved. The germline CDR1 and CDR2 sequences are SEHNR and FQNEAQ (reference sequence). This CDR3 comprises 13 residues. Trimming stripped 5 bases from V and 2 bases from J, with 9 bases between. The CDR3 nucleotides read TGTGCCAGCAGCACGGACGGGAACTATGGCTACACCTTC. Encoded protein: CASSTDGNYGYTF. Based on the CDR3 plus reference TRBV7-9 and TRBJ1-2, the full variable domain is DTGVSQNPRHKITKRGQNVTFRCDPISEHNRLYWYRQTLGQGPEFLTYFQNEAQLEKSRLLSDRFSAERPKGSFSTLEIQRTEQGDSAMYLCASSTDGNYGYTFGSGTRLTVV.

This clonotype was counted between two and nine times. V and J are TRBV5-1 and TRBJ2-7, with 10 bases matching TRBD2. The germline gives CDR1 SGHRS, CDR2 YFSETQ. The CDR3 contains 16 residues. Unmatched junction bases numbered 7, after V lost 0 bases and J lost 4 bases. CDR3 residues: CASSLGGSGGIYEQYF. The CDR3 DNA reads as TGCGCCAGCAGCTTGGGCGGTAGCGGGGGGATATACGAGCAGTACTTC.

This clonotype was seen repeatedly, ten times or more. The chain couples TRBV7-2 to TRBJ2-6, with TRBD1 identical over 11 bases. V was pared by 6 bases and J by 0 bases, with 4 bases of the junction left unmatched. The CDR3 has 17 amino acids. Germline V gene data show CDR1 as SGHTA and CDR2 as FQGNSA. For the CDR3, the DNA is TGTGCCAGCAGTGCCGGGACAGGGGGCTCTGGGGCCAACGTCCTGACTTTC. Amino acids: CASSAGTGGSGANVLTF.

The chain recombines TRBV2 with TRBJ1-1; TRBD1 matches at 10 bases. The V segment lost 8 bases and the J segment 6 bases; nucleotides outside the gene matches: 6. Germline assignment: CDR1 SNHLY and CDR2 FYNNEI. The CDR3 runs 13 residues. DNA of the CDR3: TGTGCCAGCGGGGACAGGGGAAGGGCTGAAGCTTTCTTT. This encodes CASGDRGRAEAFF.

This clonotype was detected only a few times. The chain uses TRBV6-5 and TRBJ1-1, with D hard to call. V dropped 8 bases and J dropped 3 bases, with 13 bases sitting between them. Germline assignment: CDR1 MNHEY and CDR2 SVGAGI. There are 13 residues in the CDR3. CDR3: CASAPGWDTEAFF. CDR3 nucleotides: TGTGCCAGCGCCCCCGGGTGGGACACTGAAGCTTTCTTT.

This clonotype was detected only once. The junction shows a germline mismatch at one end, possibly a read error. The V and J genes are TRBV2 and TRBJ1-2; TRBD1 might be the D (6 bases). The CDR3 totals 13 residues. The germline V gene encodes CDR1 SNHLY and CDR2 FYNNEI. The CDR3 protein is CATSPGQLYGYTF. In DNA, the CDR3 is TGTGCCACCAGTCCGGGACAACTCTATGGCTACACCTTC.

Ten or more counts support this clonotype. The chain joins TRBV12-3 or TRBV12-4 to TRBJ1-5, with D possibly TRBD1 on 5 matching bases. V lost 6 bases and J 0 bases, leaving 9 bases between the germline ends. The CDR3 has 14 amino acids. Here the CDR3 reads CASSLGGSNQPQHF. The CDR3 DNA follows: TGTGCCAGCAGCTTGGGGGGTAGCAATCAGCCCCAGCATTTT.

The sample holds a few counts of this clonotype. V gene TRBV12-3 or TRBV12-4 combines with J gene TRBJ1-1, with TRBD1 as a possible D gene (6 bases). Trimming shortened V by 5 bases and J by 0 bases, and 13 bases separated the two germline ends. The CDR3 contains 15 residues. The chain's CDR3 is CASSLIQGMNTEAFF. CDR3 bases: TGTGCCAGCAGTCTTATACAGGGCATGAACACTGAAGCTTTCTTT.

The chain links TRBV10-3 to TRBJ1-4, with a possible D match to TRBD1 (5 bases). V was clipped by 2 bases and J by 3 bases, with 16 bases between them. The germline V gene has CDR1 ENHRY and CDR2 SYGVKD. The length of the CDR3 is 17 residues. CDR3 DNA: TGTGCCATCAGTGAGGTCCCGGCCGGGGCTCCTAATGAAAAACTGTTTTTT. Protein sequence: CAISEVPAGAPNEKLFF.

The chain combines TRBV25-1 with TRBJ1-5, with 7 bases matching TRBD1. The CDR3 has 17 amino acids. CDR1 and CDR2 from the germline V gene are MGHDK and SYGVNS. Germline trimming cut 6 bases from V and 4 bases from J; bases unmatched to any gene: 15. DNA of the CDR3: TGTGCCAGCAGCCACCCCTTCGGACAGGACTGGAATCAGCCCCAGCATTTT. Protein product: CASSHPFGQDWNQPQHF.